The rows below give T cell receptor beta chains drawn from one sample of a study of cytomegalovirus exposure and HLA in healthy donors. Data came from immunoSEQ multiplex PCR; TCRdb stores just in-frame clones and leaves some out. Here the sample spans some 170,000 clones, roughly three quarters being singletons. Sequencing was carried out using PBMCs. These receptors were collected from a young man in good health and CMV-seropositive. CDR3s include the opening cysteine and the closing phenylalanine or tryptophan. The D gene is left open where the match is weak. Clone size is shown for a subset of rows, as once, few, many or a class of expanded clone.

16	NA	TRBV30	TRBJ1-5	NA	TGTGCCTGGAGTGTAGGTAGGGGATATAGCAATCAGCCCCAGCATTTT	CAWSVGRGYSNQPQHF
15	NA	TRBV6-6	TRBJ1-4	TRBD1	TGTGCCAGCAGTTACTCAACAGGGGGAGGTGAAAAACTGTTTTTT	CASSYSTGGGEKLFF
15	NA	TRBV5-1	TRBJ1-1	TRBD1	TGCGCCAGCAGCTCGGGGGACAGCCTCGACACTGAAGCTTTCTTT	CASSSGDSLDTEAFF
14	NA	TRBV6-1	TRBJ1-5	NA	TGTGCCAGCAATCCCTCTATTAGCAATCAGCCCCAGCATTTT	CASNPSISNQPQHF
14	NA	TRBV30	TRBJ1-6	NA	TGTGCCTGGAGTGTACTGGGGGGTGGAACACCCCTCCACTTT	CAWSVLGGGTPLHF
14	NA	TRBV5-6	TRBJ1-5	NA	TGTGCCAGCAGCCGAAAGGGGTCTCTACAGCCCCAGCATTTT	CASSRKGSLQPQHF
11	many	TRBV6-6	TRBJ1-1	NA	TGTGCCAGCAGGGCCACCCTTGAAGCTTTCTTT	CASRATLEAFF
14	few	TRBV2	TRBJ1-1	TRBD1	TGTGCCAGCAGGACCGACAGGGGAGCAACTGAAGCTTTCTTT	CASRTDRGATEAFF
14	NA	TRBV5-1	TRBJ1-1	NA	TGCGCCAGCTCAACGGGCAGGGATGACACTGAAGCTTTCTTT	CASSTGRDDTEAFF
16	NA	TRBV29-1	TRBJ2-3	TRBD1	TGCAGCGTTGAATCCTGGACAGGGGAGGGGACAGATACGCAGTATTTT	CSVESWTGEGTDTQYF
12	NA	TRBV27	TRBJ2-1	TRBD2	TGTGCCAGCAGGGGAGGGTACAATGAGCAGTTCTTC	CASRGGYNEQFF
12	NA	TRBV7-9	TRBJ2-5	NA	TGTGCCAGCAGCCCCTCCCAAGAGACCCAGTACTTC	CASSPSQETQYF